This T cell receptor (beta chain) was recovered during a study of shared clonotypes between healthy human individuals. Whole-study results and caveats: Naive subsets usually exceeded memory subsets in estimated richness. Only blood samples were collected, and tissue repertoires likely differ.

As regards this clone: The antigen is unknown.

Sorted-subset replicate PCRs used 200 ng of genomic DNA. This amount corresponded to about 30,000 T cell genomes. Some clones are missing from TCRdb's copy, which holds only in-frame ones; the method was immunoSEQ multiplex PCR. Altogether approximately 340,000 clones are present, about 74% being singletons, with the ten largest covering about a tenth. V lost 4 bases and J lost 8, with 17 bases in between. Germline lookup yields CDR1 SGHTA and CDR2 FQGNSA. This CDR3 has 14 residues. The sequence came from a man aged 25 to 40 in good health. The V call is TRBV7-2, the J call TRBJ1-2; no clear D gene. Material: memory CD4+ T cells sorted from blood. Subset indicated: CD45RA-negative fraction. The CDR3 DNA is TGTGCCAGCAGCTCGTCTACGGGTGGCGGCGGCTACACCTTC. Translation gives CASSSSTGGGGYTF. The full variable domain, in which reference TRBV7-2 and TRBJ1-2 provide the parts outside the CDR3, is GAGVSQSPSNKVTEKGKDVELRCDPISGHTALYWYRQSLGQGLEFLIYFQGNSAPDKSGLPSDRFSAERTGGSVSTLTIQRTQQEDSAVYLCASSSSTGGGGYTFGSGTRLTVV.